The 8 T cell receptor beta chains presented below share a single source sample, sequenced in a study of blood T cell repertoires in COVID-19. Measured with immunoSEQ multiplex PCR; TCRdb has only the in-frame clones, and not every one. The sample includes 110,000 to 150,000 clones, approximately 90% of them seen just once. The specimen was peripheral blood. The receptors come from a man in his 60s with active or convalescent COVID-19.

The chain uses TRBV5-5 and TRBJ2-1; D not certain. V was cut by 0 bases and J by 7 bases, with 5 bases left in between. The CDR3 runs 12 residues. Germline CDR1 SGHKS, CDR2 YYEKEE (reference sequence). CDR3: CASSLAENEQFF. CDR3 DNA sequence: TGTGCCAGCAGCTTGGCGGAGAATGAGCAGTTCTTC.

The genes are TRBV25-1 and TRBJ1-4; possible D gene TRBD1, 6 bases. The germline V gene encodes CDR1 MGHDK and CDR2 SYGVNS. There are 15 residues in the CDR3. V was cut by 2 bases and J by 0 bases, with 7 bases left in between. CDR3 in DNA: TGTGCCAGCAGTGAAAAGGGGGCAACTAATGAAAAACTGTTTTTT. Its translation: CASSEKGATNEKLFF.

V and J are TRBV3-1 (or the pseudogene TRBV3-2) and TRBJ2-3; D is unclear. CDR3 size: 13 residues. V was trimmed by 5 bases and J by 0 bases, leaving 6 bases between them. Germline V gene data show CDR1 as LGHDT and CDR2 as YNNKEL (reference sequence). The DNA for the CDR3 is TGTGCCAGCAGCTTTCCTAGCACAGATACGCAGTATTTT. It is translated as CASSFPSTDTQYF.

This chain uses TRBV3-1 (or the pseudogene TRBV3-2) with TRBJ2-7, with 12 bases identical to TRBD1. Per germline, CDR1 LGHDT and CDR2 YNNKEL (reference sequence). The trim removed 5 bases at V and 5 bases at J, leaving 1 base unmatched. This CDR3 has 13 amino acids. CDR3 region: CASSGDRGHEQYF. The CDR3 coding sequence is TGTGCCAGCAGCGGGGACAGGGGGCACGAGCAGTACTTC.

The chain couples TRBV18 to TRBJ2-1; TRBD2 is a possible D gene (6 bases). The CDR3 extends over 14 amino acids. The germline V gene encodes CDR1 KGHSH and CDR2 LQKENI. V was cut by 3 bases and J by 1 base, with 7 bases left in between. The CDR3: CASSPGGSYNEQFF. In DNA, the CDR3 is TGTGCCAGCTCACCGGGGGGATCCTACAATGAGCAGTTCTTC. Full variable domain (rest looked up from reference TRBV18 and TRBJ2-1): NAGVMQNPRHLVRRRGQEARLRCSPMKGHSHVYWYRQLPEEGLKFMVYLQKENIIDESGMPKERFSAEFPKEGPSILRIQQVVRGDSAAYFCASSPGGSYNEQFFGPGTRLTVL.

V is TRBV6-5 and J is TRBJ1-6, with 8 bases matching TRBD1. This CDR3 region has 15 residues. After removal of 6 bases from V and 7 bases from J, the junction contained 8 bases not matched to a gene. Germline CDR1 reads MNHEY; CDR2 reads SVGAGI. The CDR3 DNA sequence: TGTGCCAGCAGGGGACAGGCCCAGAACAATTCACCCCTCCACTTT. This codes for CASRGQAQNNSPLHF.

V and J are TRBV19 and TRBJ2-3, with 8 bases aligning to TRBD2. The trim removed 3 bases at V and 2 bases at J, leaving 4 bases unmatched. CDR3 length: 15 amino acids. In germline, CDR1 is LNHDA, CDR2 SQIVND (reference sequence). This chain's CDR3 is CASSMGSGDTDTQYF. The CDR3, as DNA: TGTGCCAGTAGTATGGGTAGCGGGGACACAGATACGCAGTATTTT.

This rearrangement joins TRBV30 to TRBJ1-6; 7 nucleotides match TRBD1. Germline lookup yields CDR1 GTSNPN and CDR2 SVGIG (reference sequence). The CDR3 covers 21 residues. The junction had 21 bases not matched to a gene; V was cut back by 1 base and J by 3 bases. The CDR3 DNA follows: TGTGCCTGGAGTGCCTCCTCTCCTAATTGGGGACAGAGATACTATAATTCACCCCTCCACTTT. Its translation: CAWSASSPNWGQRYYNSPLHF.